The source of this T cell receptor beta chain is a study of monozygotic twins with inflammatory bowel disease. Study-wide findings and caveats: TCRbeta diversity (inverse Simpson) was lower in IBD patients than in healthy co-twins. IBD patients exhibited fewer clonotypes shared with other individuals than healthy twins, particularly with disease activity.

Each of the TCR libraries took roughly 3,400 ng of total RNA. The template switching step added UMIs that contained a 6-nucleotide sample barcode. For each CDR3 protein, TCRdb gives one entry from its re-call of the 5' RACE reads, without DNA. This listing includes about 380,000 distinct CDR3 sequences. A note on this clonotype: Antigen specificity is unknown.

The CDR3 contains 12 residues. Germline lookup yields CDR1 SGHAT and CDR2 FQNNGV. The TCR was taken from a human donor with ulcerative colitis or Crohn's disease, or a healthy co-twin of an affected twin (not recorded which). V gene TRBV11-2 combines with J gene TRBJ2-2. Sequenced: blood. CDR3 in amino acids: CASRYITGELFF.